The clone carrying this T cell receptor beta chain showed up many times. There are 12 residues in the CDR3. The V gene lost 5 bases and the J gene lost 6 bases, with 12 bases spanning the gap. Per the germline V gene, CDR1 is SGHRS and CDR2 is YFSETQ. This sample is drawn from a study of regulatory T cells in long-lasting Graves disease. The sample's time point: newly diagnosed GD, antithyroid drugs for less than 3 months. The TCR library was made from RNA that had been extracted from PBMCs in TRIzol. EDTA tubes received approximately 9.8 milliliters of drawn peripheral blood. iRepertoire HTBI primers and Arm-PCR of CDR3 regions built TCR beta libraries. TCRdb processed the multiplex PCR reads anew with MiXCR; each CDR3 protein has one entry. The sample carries over 400,000 distinct CDR3 sequences, less than 15% recorded once. This sample also belongs to another study, concerning T cells in Graves' hyperthyroidism and ophthalmopathy. That source reports: Clinicians diagnosed patients from clinical symptoms, serum thyroxine and TRAb, thyroid ultrasound and orbital computed tomography.

The chain employs TRBV5-1 and TRBJ2-7; a weak D match, TRBD1 (5 bases). The source is a woman in her 50s with Graves disease. Here the sequenced sample was peripheral blood mononuclear cells (PBMCs), taken at new diagnosis, from a patient treated with antithyroid drugs. CDR3 nucleotide sequence: TGCGCCAGCAGGACCGAGACAGCCGAGCAGTACTTC. Its translation is CASRTETAEQYF.